This T cell receptor (beta chain) was retrieved from a study of T cell clonality in common variable immunodeficiency. Donors gave about 5 to 8 ml heparinized peripheral whole blood. This clone was seen at least ten times. From the germline J gene comes the end of the CDR3, since the read stops 3 residues before it. Profiling relied on immunoSEQ multiplex PCR, and the TCRdb table lists in-frame clones only, not all of them. The sample holds 45,000 to 65,000 clones, and no clone turns up only once. Germline-derived CDR1 and CDR2 are DFQATT and SNEGSKA (reference sequence). The CDR3 sequence is 12 residues long. Trimming took off 3 bases at V and 5 bases at J, with 10 bases between the two ends.

This TCR derives from a person aged 18-69 years in good health. The chain is built from TRBV20-1 and TRBJ1-1, with a possible D match to TRBD1 (6 bases). The specimen sequenced was peripheral blood mononuclear cells. The sequenced CDR3 bases are TGCAGTGCTAGTGACAGGAGGACTGAA. This sequence encodes CSASDRRTE. The whole CDR3 sequence reads CSASDRRTEAFF.